The 21 T cell receptor beta chains presented below share a single source sample, sequenced in a study of blood T cell repertoires in COVID-19. TCRdb's table, derived via immunoSEQ multiplex PCR, lists solely in-frame clones and lacks some. The top ten hold approximately 2.2% of the sample, which has 250,000 to 350,000 clones, about 86% seen once. The sample was peripheral blood. These receptors were obtained from a woman in her twenties or thirties who had recovered from COVID-19.

The sample holds a few counts of this clone. This rearrangement joins TRBV5-1 to TRBJ2-7, with 11 positions matching TRBD2. The CDR3 runs to 19 residues. Germline V CDR1 and CDR2: SGHRS, YFSETQ. V gave up 4 bases and J gave up 2 bases; unmatched junction bases: 17. CDR3 in DNA: TGCGCCAGCAGCATCCTCGCCGGGACTAGCGGATTTCGTCCCTACGAGCAGTACTTC. Translation gives CASSILAGTSGFRPYEQYF.

This chain uses TRBV3-1 (or the pseudogene TRBV3-2) with TRBJ1-6, with 8 bases matching TRBD1. Losses at the gene ends were 6 bases for V and 5 bases for J; bases not matched to a gene: 9. The CDR3 contains 16 residues. Germline CDR1 and CDR2: LGHDT and YNNKEL (reference sequence). CDR3 loop: CASRGRTGFDNSPLHF. The CDR3 region has the DNA TGTGCCAGCAGAGGTAGGACAGGGTTTGATAATTCACCCCTCCACTTT.

This chain connects TRBV5-8 to TRBJ1-5; D ambiguous. V lost 0 bases to trimming and J lost 9 bases, with 13 bases between them. The germline gives CDR1 SGHTS, CDR2 YDEGEE. CDR3 length equals 14 residues. This CDR3 reads CASSLARVQGPQHF. The CDR3 DNA reads TGTGCCAGCAGCTTGGCGCGGGTTCAAGGGCCCCAGCATTTT.

This clone was seen only a few times. This chain joins TRBV2 and TRBJ1-3; possible D gene TRBD1, 5 bases. This CDR3 is built from 13 residues. CDR1 SNHLY and CDR2 FYNNEI come from the germline V gene. V lost 4 bases and J lost 3, with 7 bases in between. The CDR3 DNA follows: TGTGCCAGCAGTGGACAGAGTGGAAACACCATATATTTT. Its translation is CASSGQSGNTIYF.

The chain employs TRBV21-1 and TRBJ2-5; the table calls TRBD1, which could not be checked here. TRBV21-1 is annotated as a pseudogene. The CDR3 covers 19 residues. The chain's CDR3 is CASSKWGERWTGSKGTQYF. In DNA, the CDR3 is TGTGCCAGCAGCAAATGGGGTGAAAGGTGGACAGGGAGTAAGGGGACCCAGTACTTC.

The rearrangement links TRBV6-5 to TRBJ2-5; 12 bases map to TRBD2. Trimming removed 7 bases from V and 5 bases from J; junction bases left unmatched: 8. The CDR3 runs to 15 residues. Germline loops: CDR1 MNHEY, CDR2 SVGAGI. CDR3 residues: CASKRLAGGRETQYF. In DNA form, the CDR3 reads TGTGCCAGCAAGAGGCTAGCGGGGGGGCGGGAGACCCAGTACTTC.

The rearrangement joins TRBV7-6 to TRBJ2-2; D is perhaps TRBD2 (6 bases). V gave up 4 bases and J gave up 3 bases, with 12 bases separating them. This CDR3 has 15 amino acids. Germline loops: CDR1 SGHVS, CDR2 FNYEAQ. The CDR3 loop is CASSSRGLYTGELFF. In nucleotides, the CDR3 is TGTGCCAGCAGCTCGCGGGGACTTTACACCGGGGAGCTGTTTTTT.

The V gene is TRBV20-1, the J gene TRBJ2-7; D call uncertain. There are 14 residues in the CDR3. CDR1 and CDR2 (germline): DFQATT, SNEGSKA (reference sequence). V was pared by 3 bases and J by 7 bases, with 19 bases between. CDR3: CSASRGLQSWEQYF. The CDR3, as DNA: TGCAGTGCTAGTCGTGGGTTACAGTCATGGGAGCAGTACTTC.

This chain uses TRBV29-1 with TRBJ2-5; D call uncertain. Germline V gives CDR1 SQVTM, CDR2 ANQGSEA. This CDR3 is 11 amino acids long. The V end lost 7 bases, the J end lost 1 base, and 7 bases lay between the germline ends. The CDR3 here is CSAQLQETQYF. In nucleotides, the CDR3 is TGCAGCGCACAGCTCCAAGAGACCCAGTACTTC.

This sequence joins TRBV7-8 and TRBJ2-1, with TRBD1 as a possible D gene (6 bases). The CDR3 consists of 14 residues. The V gene lost 3 bases and the J gene lost 8 bases, with 14 bases spanning the gap. Germline CDR1 reads SGHVS; CDR2 reads FQNEAQ. The DNA of the CDR3 is TGTGCCAGCAGCTTCACGGGACCAGGGGATGAGCAGTTCTTC. It encodes CASSFTGPGDEQFF.

The chain uses TRBV30 and TRBJ2-7, with 12 bases matching TRBD1. Germline assignment: CDR1 GTSNPN and CDR2 SVGIG (reference sequence). The CDR3 is 14 amino acids. The V segment lost 3 bases and the J segment 5 bases; nucleotides outside the gene matches: 5. The CDR3 DNA sequence: TGTGCCTGGAGGCCAGGGACAGGGGGCGACGAGCAGTACTTC. Translated, it gives CAWRPGTGGDEQYF.

This chain joins TRBV2 and TRBJ2-7, with 9 bases fitting TRBD1. Germline loops: CDR1 SNHLY, CDR2 FYNNEI. The CDR3 totals 14 residues. V lost 1 base, J lost 7 bases, and 5 bases stayed unmatched. CDR3 amino acids: CASSEETGGGEQYF. CDR3 bases: TGTGCCAGCAGTGAAGAGACAGGGGGAGGGGAGCAGTACTTC.

The rearrangement joins TRBV3-1 (or the pseudogene TRBV3-2) to TRBJ2-7, with D unclear. Germline V lookup: CDR1 LGHDT, CDR2 YNNKEL (reference sequence). Trimming left V 5 bases short and J 3 bases short, with 8 bases between. The length of the CDR3 is 12 residues. In nucleotides, the CDR3 is TGTGCCAGCAGCTCCACAAGCTACGAGCAGTACTTC. Protein product: CASSSTSYEQYF.

The chain combines TRBV7-9 with TRBJ1-2; D is perhaps TRBD1 (5 bases). Trimming removed 3 bases at V and 2 bases at J, with 16 bases between. The germline CDR1 and CDR2 sequences are SEHNR and FQNEAQ (reference sequence). The CDR3 length is 16 residues. CDR3 protein: CASSLGTWGLNYGYTF. The CDR3 bases are TGTGCCAGCAGCTTGGGGACTTGGGGATTGAACTATGGCTACACCTTC.

This clone was picked up one time. The chain links TRBV28 to TRBJ1-3; unclear D gene. Germline V lookup: CDR1 MDHEN, CDR2 SYDVKM. Trimming left V 5 bases short and J 0 bases short, with 14 bases between. This CDR3 has 16 residues. The CDR3 protein is CASSPSLQVSGNTIYF. As DNA, the CDR3 is TGTGCCAGCAGTCCTTCACTACAAGTCTCTGGAAACACCATATATTTT.

About this clone itself: The sample carries other DNA sequences with the same CDR3. The rearrangement links TRBV4-3 to TRBJ2-1; perhaps TRBD1 as D (6 bases). Germline loops: CDR1 LGHNA, CDR2 YSLEER. Trimming left V 1 base short and J 2 bases short, with 9 bases between. This CDR3 is 15 amino acids long. CDR3 loop: CASSQVPGAYNEQFF. The CDR3 nucleotides are TGCGCCAGCAGCCAAGTTCCAGGGGCCTACAATGAGCAGTTCTTC.

This rearrangement joins TRBV7-2 to TRBJ2-3, with 9 bases aligning to TRBD2. J was trimmed by 3 bases and V by 7 bases; bases with no gene match: 5. Germline CDR1 is SGHTA and CDR2 is FQGNSA. CDR3 length: 14 amino acids. This chain's CDR3 is CASMRSGRTDTQYF. The CDR3 DNA reads as TGTGCCAGCATGAGGAGCGGGAGGACAGATACGCAGTATTTT.

V usage is TRBV28 and J usage is TRBJ1-4, with TRBD1 identical over 9 bases. This CDR3 spans 15 amino acids. V shed 5 bases and J 8 bases; nucleotides not matched to a gene: 9. Germline V gene lookup returns CDR1 MDHEN and CDR2 SYDVKM. The chain's CDR3 is CASSALQGAREKLFF. CDR3 bases: TGTGCCAGCAGTGCCCTACAGGGGGCAAGGGAAAAACTGTTTTTT.

This sequence joins TRBV7-9 and TRBJ2-3; TRBD1 matches 8 bases. Germline lookup yields CDR1 SEHNR and CDR2 FQNEAQ (reference sequence). J gave up 4 bases and V 4 bases, and 4 bases lay outside the gene matches. This CDR3 contains 14 residues. This chain's CDR3 is CASSSHRGADTQYF. CDR3 nucleotides: TGTGCCAGCAGCTCACACAGGGGGGCAGATACGCAGTATTTT.

The V call is TRBV23-1, the J call TRBJ2-2; 8 nucleotides line up with TRBD1. TRBV23-1 is treated as an ORF (open reading frame) with a function not yet certain. V lost 2 bases to trimming and J lost 0 bases; unmatched junction nucleotides: 8. The CDR3 has 18 residues. For the CDR3, the DNA is TGCGCCAGCAGTCAAACGGACAGGGAGTTTCCGAACACCGGGGAGCTGTTTTTT. Translating gives CASSQTDREFPNTGELFF.

The CDR3 bases are TGTGCCTCAAACACCGGGAGCTTCTCTGGAAACACCATATATTTT. Protein: CASNTGSFSGNTIYF. The V and J genes are TRBV19 and TRBJ1-3; D ambiguous. The germline V gene has CDR1 LNHDA and CDR2 SQIVND (reference sequence). The CDR3 spans 15 residues. The V and J ends lost 11 bases and 0 bases respectively, with 17 bases between them.